This entry describes one TCR beta chain. The data stem from a study of chemoradiotherapy in HPV16-positive cancers. Between the trimmed V and J ends, which lost 2 bases and 2 bases, there was a span of 6 bases. The CDR3 has 13 residues. CDR1 is SNHLY and CDR2 is FYNNEI in the germline V gene. Measured with immunoSEQ multiplex PCR; TCRdb has only the in-frame clones, and not every one. The data hold over 20,000 clones, with roughly 84% observed a single time. The clonotype comes from a human donor with HPV-associated anogenital cancer. Sample: blood, taken from a patient who underwent chemoradiotherapy. The rearrangement uses TRBV2 and TRBJ1-1; no definite D call. The CDR3 region has the DNA TGTGCCAGCAGTGAACCCGGTAACACTGAAGCTTTCTTT. Its protein product is CASSEPGNTEAFF.